These T cell receptor beta chains were read from a single sample in a study of PD-L1 blockade in urothelial cancer. Repertoires were generated with immunoSEQ multiplex PCR, while TCRdb's copy carries only in-frame clones and drops some. The sample shows approximately 47,000 clones, approximately 78% of them seen only once. This sample comprised PBMCs, obtained around atezolizumab (anti-PD-L1) treatment. Receptor source: a man aged 45 to 65 with urothelial cancer. Both conserved end residues are part of each CDR3. The order of the fields is D gene, V gene, J gene, clone size, CDR3 protein, CDR3 DNA. A D gene is named only where the DNA matches it firmly. The size of a clone is reported for some rows only, either as once, few or many, or as a class for expanded clones.

d_call: NA
v_call: TRBV6-1
j_call: TRBJ2-1
clone_size: NA
cdr3_aa: CASSEPNYNEQFF
cdr3_nt: TGTGCCAGCAGTGAACCCAACTACAATGAGCAGTTCTTC

d_call: TRBD1
v_call: TRBV6-1
j_call: TRBJ1-3
clone_size: NA
cdr3_aa: CAAGTGRNTIYF
cdr3_nt: TGTGCCGCGGGGACAGGGCGAAACACCATATATTTT

d_call: TRBD2
v_call: TRBV28
j_call: TRBJ2-2
clone_size: NA
cdr3_aa: CASSWGLNGGGTGELFF
cdr3_nt: TGTGCCAGCAGTTGGGGCCTCAACGGGGGGGGAACCGGGGAGCTGTTTTTT

d_call: TRBD1
v_call: TRBV6-1
j_call: TRBJ2-2
clone_size: NA
cdr3_aa: CASSTNRGGTGELFF
cdr3_nt: TGTGCCAGCAGTACAAACAGGGGTGGTACCGGGGAGCTGTTTTTT

d_call: TRBD2
v_call: TRBV28
j_call: TRBJ2-1
clone_size: NA
cdr3_aa: CASRTGTSTYNEQFF
cdr3_nt: TGTGCCAGCAGAACCGGGACTAGCACCTACAATGAGCAGTTCTTC

d_call: NA
v_call: TRBV9
j_call: TRBJ2-1
clone_size: NA
cdr3_aa: CASSFSGYNEQFF
cdr3_nt: TGTGCCAGCAGCTTTAGCGGCTACAATGAGCAGTTCTTC

d_call: NA
v_call: TRBV11-2
j_call: TRBJ2-2
clone_size: NA
cdr3_aa: CASSLARWEGGQNTGELFF
cdr3_nt: TGTGCCAGCAGCTTAGCACGATGGGAGGGGGGGCAGAACACCGGGGAGCTGTTTTTT

d_call: TRBD2
v_call: TRBV15
j_call: TRBJ2-7
clone_size: NA
cdr3_aa: CATSRLAGGPCHEQYF
cdr3_nt: TGTGCCACCAGCAGGTTAGCGGGAGGGCCCTGTCACGAGCAGTACTTC

d_call: TRBD1
v_call: TRBV6-1
j_call: TRBJ2-1
clone_size: NA
cdr3_aa: CASSGVRGAQGKNEQFF
cdr3_nt: TGTGCCAGCAGTGGGGTGAGGGGTGCACAGGGGAAAAATGAGCAGTTCTTC

d_call: NA
v_call: TRBV4-1
j_call: TRBJ1-2
clone_size: NA
cdr3_aa: CASSHSGANYGYTF
cdr3_nt: TGCGCCAGCAGCCACTCGGGGGCTAACTATGGCTACACCTTC

d_call: TRBD1
v_call: TRBV27
j_call: TRBJ1-5
clone_size: NA
cdr3_aa: CASSSTGANQPQHF
cdr3_nt: TGTGCCAGCAGTTCCACAGGGGCCAATCAGCCCCAGCATTTT

d_call: NA
v_call: TRBV6-5
j_call: TRBJ1-1
clone_size: NA
cdr3_aa: CASSPGAQSGTEAFF
cdr3_nt: TGTGCCAGCAGCCCCGGGGCCCAAAGCGGGACTGAAGCTTTCTTT

d_call: NA
v_call: TRBV10-3
j_call: TRBJ1-3
clone_size: NA
cdr3_aa: CAISDRGRVNTIYF
cdr3_nt: TGTGCCATCAGTGACAGGGGTCGTGTTAACACCATATATTTT

d_call: TRBD1
v_call: TRBV4-1
j_call: TRBJ2-5
clone_size: NA
cdr3_aa: CASSQRGQGFQETQYF
cdr3_nt: TGCGCCAGCAGCCAGAGGGGACAGGGCTTCCAAGAGACCCAGTACTTC

d_call: NA
v_call: TRBV7-3
j_call: TRBJ2-1
clone_size: NA
cdr3_aa: CASSFQGGNEQFF
cdr3_nt: TGTGCCAGCAGCTTCCAGGGGGGCAATGAGCAGTTCTTC

d_call: TRBD2
v_call: TRBV6-6
j_call: TRBJ2-3
clone_size: NA
cdr3_aa: CASSYSGGRADTQYF
cdr3_nt: TGTGCCAGCAGTTACTCTGGCGGGAGGGCAGATACGCAGTATTTT

d_call: TRBD2
v_call: TRBV11-2
j_call: TRBJ2-5
clone_size: NA
cdr3_aa: CASSLGISGNRETQYF
cdr3_nt: TGTGCCAGCAGCTTGGGTATTAGCGGGAATCGAGAGACCCAGTACTTC

d_call: TRBD1
v_call: TRBV15
j_call: TRBJ2-4
clone_size: NA
cdr3_aa: CATSRIDRGRAKNIQYF
cdr3_nt: TGTGCCACCAGCAGAATCGACAGGGGGCGAGCCAAAAACATTCAGTACTTC

d_call: NA
v_call: TRBV19
j_call: TRBJ2-5
clone_size: NA
cdr3_aa: CASSMGLQETQYF
cdr3_nt: TGTGCCAGTAGTATGGGACTCCAAGAGACCCAGTACTTC

d_call: TRBD2
v_call: TRBV7-9
j_call: TRBJ2-1
clone_size: NA
cdr3_aa: CASSSGLASGEQFF
cdr3_nt: TGTGCCAGCAGCTCGGGACTAGCGTCCGGTGAGCAGTTCTTC

d_call: TRBD1
v_call: TRBV6-5
j_call: TRBJ1-4
clone_size: NA
cdr3_aa: CASSADRGLGKLFF
cdr3_nt: TGTGCCAGCAGTGCCGACAGGGGGCTCGGAAAACTGTTTTTT

d_call: NA
v_call: TRBV11-2
j_call: TRBJ2-1
clone_size: once
cdr3_aa: CASSLYVSNEQFF
cdr3_nt: TGTGCCAGCAGCTTATATGTATCCAATGAGCAGTTCTTC

d_call: NA
v_call: TRBV19
j_call: TRBJ2-5
clone_size: NA
cdr3_aa: CASSIRGGHTTQYF
cdr3_nt: TGTGCCAGTAGTATAAGAGGGGGACACACGACCCAGTACTTC

d_call: TRBD1
v_call: TRBV6-1
j_call: TRBJ2-1
clone_size: once
cdr3_aa: CASSEVGTGWRTTSYNEQFF
cdr3_nt: TGTGCCAGCAGTGAAGTTGGGACAGGGTGGCGGACCACCTCCTACAATGAGCAGTTCTTC

d_call: NA
v_call: TRBV13
j_call: TRBJ1-1
clone_size: NA
cdr3_aa: CASSVREGTEAFF
cdr3_nt: TGTGCCAGCAGCGTCCGGGAGGGGACTGAAGCTTTCTTT

d_call: TRBD1
v_call: TRBV19
j_call: TRBJ1-2
clone_size: NA
cdr3_aa: CASRRGQGIGYGYTF
cdr3_nt: TGTGCCAGTAGACGGGGACAGGGGATCGGCTATGGCTACACCTTC

d_call: NA
v_call: TRBV29-1
j_call: TRBJ1-4
clone_size: NA
cdr3_aa: CSVALPGQRQSNEKLFF
cdr3_nt: TGCAGCGTCGCACTTCCGGGACAACGTCAGTCTAATGAAAAACTGTTTTTT

d_call: TRBD1
v_call: TRBV28
j_call: TRBJ1-2
clone_size: NA
cdr3_aa: CASSSNRDRLANYGYTF
cdr3_nt: TGTGCCAGCAGTTCTAATAGGGACAGACTAGCTAACTATGGCTACACCTTC

d_call: NA
v_call: TRBV9
j_call: TRBJ2-1
clone_size: NA
cdr3_aa: CASSVESNEQFF
cdr3_nt: TGTGCCAGCAGCGTAGAGAGCAATGAGCAGTTCTTC

d_call: NA
v_call: TRBV28
j_call: TRBJ1-1
clone_size: NA
cdr3_aa: CASKKREGVHTEAFF
cdr3_nt: TGTGCCAGCAAAAAAAGGGAGGGGGTTCACACTGAAGCTTTCTTT

d_call: NA
v_call: TRBV9
j_call: TRBJ2-5
clone_size: NA
cdr3_aa: CASSVVGSGRETQYF
cdr3_nt: TGTGCCAGCAGCGTAGTGGGTAGCGGCCGTGAGACCCAGTACTTC

d_call: TRBD1
v_call: TRBV7-9
j_call: TRBJ1-1
clone_size: NA
cdr3_aa: CASRRTGGLTEAFF
cdr3_nt: TGTGCCAGCAGACGGACAGGGGGACTTACTGAAGCTTTCTTT

d_call: TRBD1
v_call: TRBV25-1
j_call: TRBJ2-1
clone_size: NA
cdr3_aa: CASSAPGQGAYNEQFF
cdr3_nt: TGTGCCAGCAGTGCACCGGGACAGGGTGCCTACAATGAGCAGTTCTTC

d_call: TRBD2
v_call: TRBV5-6
j_call: TRBJ2-7
clone_size: few
cdr3_aa: CASQHYTGLAYEQYF
cdr3_nt: TGTGCCAGCCAACATTATACGGGACTAGCCTACGAGCAGTACTTC

d_call: NA
v_call: TRBV21-1
j_call: TRBJ1-4
clone_size: NA
cdr3_aa: CASSYRTEKGEKLFF
cdr3_nt: TGTGCCAGCAGCTACAGGACAGAGAAAGGAGAAAAACTGTTTTTT

d_call: NA
v_call: TRBV9
j_call: TRBJ1-1
clone_size: once
cdr3_aa: CASSERQKNTEAFF
cdr3_nt: TGTGCCAGCAGCGAGCGGCAGAAGAACACTGAAGCTTTCTTT

d_call: NA
v_call: TRBV5-4
j_call: TRBJ2-2
clone_size: NA
cdr3_aa: CASRNPGAGELFF
cdr3_nt: TGTGCCAGCAGGAACCCCGGGGCCGGGGAGCTGTTTTTT

d_call: TRBD1
v_call: TRBV2
j_call: TRBJ1-6
clone_size: few
cdr3_aa: CASTGVGQTNSPLHF
cdr3_nt: TGTGCCAGCACCGGAGTGGGACAGACTAATTCACCCCTCCACTTT

d_call: TRBD1
v_call: TRBV6-5
j_call: TRBJ1-5
clone_size: NA
cdr3_aa: CASSSDRGSNQPQHF
cdr3_nt: TGTGCCAGCAGTTCGGACAGGGGAAGCAATCAGCCCCAGCATTTT

d_call: NA
v_call: TRBV11-2
j_call: TRBJ1-2
clone_size: NA
cdr3_aa: CASSIGVTGYGYTF
cdr3_nt: TGTGCCAGCAGCATAGGGGTCACCGGGTATGGCTACACCTTC

d_call: NA
v_call: TRBV7-9
j_call: TRBJ2-3
clone_size: NA
cdr3_aa: CASEPDRSSTDTQYF
cdr3_nt: TGTGCCAGCGAGCCCGATCGGTCCAGCACAGATACGCAGTATTTT

d_call: TRBD1
v_call: TRBV11-2
j_call: TRBJ1-1
clone_size: NA
cdr3_aa: CASSLDLRGVPEAFF
cdr3_nt: TGTGCCAGCAGCTTGGACCTCAGGGGGGTCCCTGAAGCTTTCTTT

d_call: NA
v_call: TRBV10-3
j_call: TRBJ2-1
clone_size: NA
cdr3_aa: CAISEQLEEARRLF
cdr3_nt: TGTGCCATCAGTGAACAATTAGAGGAGGCGCGCCGTCTCTTC

d_call: NA
v_call: TRBV2
j_call: TRBJ1-5
clone_size: NA
cdr3_aa: CASSLYSNQPQHF
cdr3_nt: TGTGCCAGCAGCTTGTATAGCAATCAGCCCCAGCATTTT

d_call: NA
v_call: TRBV7-9
j_call: TRBJ1-4
clone_size: NA
cdr3_aa: CATSPGLSNEKLFF
cdr3_nt: TGTGCCACGTCCCCGGGACTTTCTAATGAAAAACTGTTTTTT

d_call: NA
v_call: TRBV18
j_call: TRBJ1-2
clone_size: NA
cdr3_aa: CASSPVSRGDLANYGYTF
cdr3_nt: TGTGCCAGCTCACCTGTCTCTCGGGGGGACCTAGCTAACTATGGCTACACCTTC

d_call: NA
v_call: TRBV5-1
j_call: TRBJ2-4
clone_size: NA
cdr3_aa: CASSSGVLGAKNIQYF
cdr3_nt: TGCGCCAGCAGCTCGGGGGTTCTGGGGGCCAAAAACATTCAGTACTTC

d_call: NA
v_call: TRBV6-5
j_call: TRBJ2-1
clone_size: NA
cdr3_aa: CASSYSGSVGFNEQFF
cdr3_nt: TGTGCCAGCAGTTACTCGGGTAGCGTGGGTTTCAATGAGCAGTTCTTC

d_call: NA
v_call: TRBV4-1
j_call: TRBJ1-4
clone_size: NA
cdr3_aa: CASSLRQAATNEKLFF
cdr3_nt: TGCGCCAGCAGCCTACGACAGGCAGCAACTAATGAAAAACTGTTTTTT

d_call: NA
v_call: TRBV6-5
j_call: TRBJ1-1
clone_size: NA
cdr3_aa: CASSYSLRNTEAFF
cdr3_nt: TGTGCCAGCAGTTACAGCCTAAGGAACACTGAAGCTTTCTTT

d_call: TRBD1
v_call: TRBV5-1
j_call: TRBJ1-2
clone_size: NA
cdr3_aa: CASSSQGAQYGYTF
cdr3_nt: TGCGCCAGCAGCTCACAGGGGGCTCAATATGGCTACACCTTC

d_call: NA
v_call: TRBV18
j_call: TRBJ2-5
clone_size: NA
cdr3_aa: CASSPNPGEKETQYF
cdr3_nt: TGTGCCAGCTCACCTAACCCCGGGGAGAAAGAGACCCAGTACTTC

d_call: TRBD2
v_call: TRBV11-2
j_call: TRBJ2-5
clone_size: NA
cdr3_aa: CASSLGLLAGGRSQETQYF
cdr3_nt: TGTGCCAGCAGCTTAGGCTTACTAGCGGGGGGGCGGTCCCAAGAGACCCAGTACTTC

d_call: TRBD2
v_call: TRBV4-1
j_call: TRBJ2-7
clone_size: few
cdr3_aa: CASSPGGLAGGLRVYEQYF
cdr3_nt: TGCGCCAGCAGCCCGGGCGGACTAGCGGGAGGGCTAAGAGTGTACGAGCAGTACTTC

d_call: NA
v_call: TRBV9
j_call: TRBJ2-2
clone_size: NA
cdr3_aa: CASSVAGQNTGELFF
cdr3_nt: TGTGCCAGCAGCGTAGCCGGACAGAACACCGGGGAGCTGTTTTTT

d_call: TRBD2
v_call: TRBV7-9
j_call: TRBJ2-7
clone_size: NA
cdr3_aa: CASSTFSGSYEQYF
cdr3_nt: TGTGCCAGCAGCACCTTTAGCGGGAGTTACGAGCAGTACTTC

d_call: NA
v_call: TRBV21-1
j_call: TRBJ2-6
clone_size: NA
cdr3_aa: CASRRGQGHLSGANVLTF
cdr3_nt: TGTGCCAGCCGCCGGGGACAGGGCCACCTCTCTGGGGCCAACGTCCTGACTTTC